Shown below are 9 T cell receptor beta chains from a single sample sequenced in a study of blood T cells in healthy people across ages. A second about 6 to 12 cycle PCR used barcoded and J-beta primers. From the 5' RACE reads, TCRdb called clonotypes with MiXCR, one entry per CDR3 protein. The data show around 1.5 million distinct CDR3 sequences, with roughly 60% seen just once and under 8.5% held by the top ten. The sequenced sample was blood. The receptors stem from a man aged 18 to 30 in good health.

The V call is TRBV4-1, the J call TRBJ2-2; D uncertain. V was clipped by 5 bases and J by 3 bases, with 10 bases between them. Germline V gene lookup returns CDR1 MGHRA and CDR2 YSYEKL. CDR3 length equals 14 residues. The CDR3 reads CASSAHPDTGELFF. DNA for the CDR3: TGCGCCAGCAGCGCCCATCCTGACACCGGGGAGCTGTTTTTT.

This clonotype appeared a few times. The chain combines TRBV20-1 with TRBJ1-2; D is unresolved. V dropped 5 bases and J dropped 5 bases, with 6 bases sitting between them. Germline V lookup: CDR1 DFQATT, CDR2 SNEGSKA (reference sequence). This CDR3 has 10 amino acids. CDR3 nucleotides: TGCAGTGCTGGACCTTATGGCTACACCTTC. Protein: CSAGPYGYTF.

The sample holds one count of this clonotype. The genes are TRBV10-2 and TRBJ2-7; 9 bases match TRBD1. The length of the CDR3 is 15 residues. With V trimmed by 6 bases and J by 0 bases, 6 bases remained unmatched. The germline V gene encodes CDR1 WSHSY and CDR2 SAAADI. The CDR3 loop reads CASSMDRGGSYEQYF. As DNA, the CDR3 is TGCGCCAGCAGCATGGACAGGGGAGGCTCCTACGAGCAGTACTTC.

The V gene is TRBV29-1, the J gene TRBJ1-1; 10 bases are a match to TRBD1. V trimming: 1 base; J trimming: 6 bases; junction bases outside the gene matches: 5. This CDR3 has 14 residues. The germline V gene has CDR1 SQVTM and CDR2 ANQGSEA. CDR3 residues: CSVEGRQGAAEAFF. The CDR3 DNA reads TGCAGCGTTGAAGGCCGACAGGGGGCTGCTGAAGCTTTCTTT.

The gene calls are TRBV24-1 and TRBJ2-1, with D tentatively TRBD2 (5 bases). The length of the CDR3 is 14 residues. Germline V gene lookup returns CDR1 KGHDR and CDR2 SFDVKD. The ends were cut back, 5 bases at V and 5 bases at J, with 12 bases in the middle. The CDR3 protein is CATSAPGLNNEQFF. CDR3 nucleotides: TGTGCCACCAGTGCTCCAGGACTGAACAATGAGCAGTTCTTC.

This chain joins TRBV4-1 and TRBJ2-1; D gene unclear. In germline, CDR1 is MGHRA, CDR2 YSYEKL. The CDR3 sequence is 13 residues long. Trimming removed 1 base at V and 13 bases at J, with 14 bases between. CDR3: CASSQVLAETQFF. The CDR3 DNA is TGCGCCAGCAGCCAAGTCCTTGCGGAGACCCAGTTCTTC.

This clonotype was observed once. CDR3 residues: CASTGTSVRYNEQFF. The CDR3 DNA follows: TGTGCCAGCACTGGGACTAGCGTCAGATACAATGAGCAGTTCTTC. This chain uses TRBV12-3 or TRBV12-4 with TRBJ2-1; 10 nucleotides agree with TRBD2. The CDR3 extends over 15 amino acids. V shed 7 bases, J shed 4 bases, and the junction held 7 bases outside the gene matches.

The rearrangement uses TRBV20-1 and TRBJ1-1; D not resolved. The germline V gene encodes CDR1 DFQATT and CDR2 SNEGSKA (reference sequence). The CDR3 is made up of 14 amino acids. V shed 0 bases and J shed 8 bases, with 16 bases lying between them. CDR3 in DNA: TGCAGTGCTAGAGATGTGCGGACGGATCGCGAAGCTTTCTTT. Protein product: CSARDVRTDREAFF.

This sequence joins TRBV20-1 and TRBJ2-1, with TRBD2 identical over 7 bases. With V trimmed by 0 bases and J by 12 bases, 8 bases remained unmatched. Germline V gene lookup returns CDR1 DFQATT and CDR2 SNEGSKA (reference sequence). CDR3 length equals 13 residues. CDR3 coding DNA: TGCAGTGCTAGAGATCTTCCTAGCGGAGGGCAGTTCTTC. As protein: CSARDLPSGGQFF.